The 29 T cell receptor beta chains presented below share a single source sample, sequenced in a study of beta chain features in type 1 diabetes. These TCRs are of unknown antigen specificity. Whole-study findings and limits: Type 1 diabetes patients showed a moderate but significant shortening of TCRB CDR3s in all four CD4+ subsets.

TCRB transcripts that were expressed got sequenced, as all of the isolated RNA had been reverse transcribed. Clones were sequenced by immunoSEQ multiplex PCR, and TCRdb holds only the in-frame ones, with some missing. The table lists some 170,000 clones, 50% to 70% of them singletons. The sample comprised naive CD4+ T cells from blood. These receptors came from a man aged 30 to 39 with type 1 diabetes.

This chain links TRBV18 with TRBJ2-6, with D perhaps matching TRBD1 or TRBD2 (5 bases each). The V gene's germline CDR1 is KGHSH and CDR2 LQKENI. V dropped 2 bases and J dropped 4 bases, with 15 bases sitting between them. This CDR3 has 17 amino acids. CDR3 coding DNA: TGTGCCAGCTCACCATATGATAGAGGGGCCGGGGCCAACGTCCTGACTTTC. Its translation: CASSPYDRGAGANVLTF.

This chain links TRBV4-3 with TRBJ2-2; no reliable D call. The V and J ends lost 0 bases and 7 bases respectively, with 12 bases between them. Germline CDR1 and CDR2: LGHNA and YSLEER. The CDR3 spans 15 residues. The CDR3 is CASSQDLGGRGELFF. In nucleotides, the CDR3 is TGCGCCAGCAGCCAAGATCTAGGTGGTCGCGGGGAGCTGTTTTTT.

This sequence joins TRBV19 and TRBJ2-5; 7 nucleotides align to TRBD2. CDR1 LNHDA and CDR2 SQIVND come from the germline V gene (reference sequence). The CDR3 has 13 residues. The ends lost 5 bases at V and 2 bases at J; junction bases unmatched: 2. In DNA form, the CDR3 reads TGTGCCAGTAGTCCGGGACTACAAGAGACCCAGTACTTC. It codes for CASSPGLQETQYF.

This clone appeared a few times. This chain connects TRBV7-9 to TRBJ2-3; 7 bases match TRBD1. V dropped 3 bases and J dropped 4; count of bases not matched to a gene: 4. The length of the CDR3 is 14 residues. Germline CDR1 is SEHNR and CDR2 is FQNEAQ (reference sequence). The CDR3 sequence: CASSLAQGADTQYF. In DNA form, the CDR3 reads TGTGCCAGCAGCTTGGCCCAGGGGGCAGATACGCAGTATTTT.

This sequence joins TRBV5-4 and TRBJ2-7; 10 bases align to TRBD1. The J segment lost 3 bases and the V segment lost 0 bases, leaving 0 bases of the junction unmatched. Germline V gene lookup returns CDR1 SGHNT and CDR2 YYREEE (reference sequence). The CDR3 extends over 14 amino acids. CDR3 nucleotides: TGTGCCAGCAGCTTGGGGACAGGGGGCTACGAGCAGTACTTC. It translates to CASSLGTGGYEQYF.

The genes are TRBV5-4 and TRBJ2-3, with 8 bases aligning to TRBD2. Losses at the gene ends were 2 bases for V and 3 bases for J; bases not matched to a gene: 8. CDR1 and CDR2 (germline): SGHNT, YYREEE (reference sequence). CDR3 length equals 16 residues. CDR3 DNA sequence: TGTGCCAGCAGCTTAGCCAGCGGGGGCGAGACAGATACGCAGTATTTT. This gives the protein CASSLASGGETDTQYF.

CDR3 sequence (DNA): TGTGCCTGGAGTGTAAACCAACTCACAGATACGCAGTATTTT. As protein: CAWSVNQLTDTQYF. This chain joins TRBV30 and TRBJ2-3; D remains unclear. V was shortened by 0 bases and J by 2 bases, with 9 bases between the two germline ends. The germline V gene has CDR1 GTSNPN and CDR2 SVGIG (reference sequence). The CDR3 is made up of 14 amino acids.

The chain has TRBV29-1 and TRBJ1-4; D is ambiguous. Trimming shortened V by 4 bases and J by 7 bases, and 13 bases separated the two germline ends. There are 13 residues in the CDR3. Germline V gene data show CDR1 as SQVTM and CDR2 as ANQGSEA. CDR3 sequence (DNA): TGCAGCGTTGTTTTGGCTAGAGGTGAAAAACTGTTTTTT. Protein product: CSVVLARGEKLFF.

The chain joins TRBV2 to TRBJ1-1, with D hard to call. Germline V lookup: CDR1 SNHLY, CDR2 FYNNEI. CDR3 length equals 13 residues. Trimming removed 6 bases at V and 0 bases at J, with 8 bases between. The CDR3 coding sequence is TGTGCCAGCAGCGGTCTTCTGAACACTGAAGCTTTCTTT. Translation gives CASSGLLNTEAFF.

The chain joins TRBV2 to TRBJ1-1; the D is unclear. Trimming removed 4 bases at V and 2 bases at J, with 14 bases between. The CDR3 runs to 15 residues. Germline V gives CDR1 SNHLY, CDR2 FYNNEI. This chain's CDR3 is CASSAEGTLNTEAFF. In nucleotides, the CDR3 is TGTGCCAGCAGTGCTGAGGGAACCTTAAACACTGAAGCTTTCTTT.

V gene TRBV4-1 combines with J gene TRBJ2-7; possibly TRBD1 or TRBD2 for D (6 bases each). The V end lost 10 bases, the J end lost 6 bases, and 22 bases lay between the germline ends. The length of the CDR3 is 14 residues. Germline CDR1 MGHRA, CDR2 YSYEKL. CDR3 residues: CATQEGGMDREQYF. The CDR3 DNA is TGCGCCACCCAGGAGGGGGGCATGGATCGCGAGCAGTACTTC.

The chain is built from TRBV29-1 and TRBJ1-1; tentatively, D is TRBD1 (6 bases). V lost 8 bases, J lost 3 bases, and 16 bases lay in between. The CDR3 runs 13 residues. In germline, CDR1 is SQVTM, CDR2 ANQGSEA. The CDR3 protein is CSPAVRQDTEAFF. The CDR3 DNA reads TGCAGCCCTGCGGTACGACAGGACACTGAAGCTTTCTTT.

The chain recombines TRBV18 with TRBJ2-1, with a tentative D call TRBD1 (6 bases). CDR1 and CDR2 (germline): KGHSH, LQKENI. This CDR3 region has 14 residues. Trimming removed 5 bases from V and 3 bases from J, with 11 bases in between. In DNA form, the CDR3 reads TGTGCCAGCTCAGCTGACAGGAACTACAATGAGCAGTTCTTC. It specifies CASSADRNYNEQFF.

The chain links TRBV9 to TRBJ1-2; D gene unclear. The CDR3 spans 14 residues. Trimming took 3 bases from V and 5 from J, leaving 14 bases between them. Germline V gene sequence: CDR1 SGDLS, CDR2 YYNGEE. CDR3 sequence reads: CASSGATGPYGYTF. The CDR3 DNA sequence: TGTGCCAGCAGCGGGGCGACGGGCCCGTATGGCTACACCTTC.

V is TRBV18 and J is TRBJ1-1, with D unclear. CDR1 and CDR2 from the germline V gene are KGHSH and LQKENI. The CDR3 extends over 13 amino acids. Trimming took off 0 bases at V and 4 bases at J, with 6 bases between the two ends. The CDR3 DNA follows: TGTGCCAGCTCACCACCCGTGGGCACTGAAGCTTTCTTT. Amino acid sequence: CASSPPVGTEAFF.

The chain recombines TRBV5-1 with TRBJ2-1; D gene unclear. Per the germline V gene, CDR1 is SGHRS and CDR2 is YFSETQ. Trimming removed 4 bases at V and 4 bases at J, with 6 bases between. The CDR3 totals 12 residues. CDR3 sequence (DNA): TGCGCCAGCAGCCCGGAATACAATGAGCAGTTCTTC. Translating gives CASSPEYNEQFF. Variable domain in full (rest from reference TRBV5-1 and TRBJ2-1): KAGVTQTPRYLIKTRGQQVTLSCSPISGHRSVSWYQQTPGQGLQFLFEYFSETQRNKGNFPGRFSGRQFSNSRSEMNVSTLELGDSALYLCASSPEYNEQFFGPGTRLTVL.

This clone was detected a few times. V gene TRBV4-3 combines with J gene TRBJ2-1, with 10 nucleotides matching TRBD1. This CDR3 region has 17 residues. Germline CDR1 and CDR2: LGHNA and YSLEER. V trimming: 4 bases; J trimming: 2 bases; junction bases outside the gene matches: 8. CDR3 sequence reads: CASSPAWTGGPYNEQFF. As DNA, the CDR3 is TGCGCCAGCAGCCCGGCATGGACAGGGGGGCCCTACAATGAGCAGTTCTTC.

This sequence joins TRBV28 and TRBJ2-2; possibly TRBD2 for D (5 bases). The CDR3 contains 15 residues. CDR1 is MDHEN and CDR2 is SYDVKM in the germline V gene. The germline V and J ends were trimmed by 4 bases and 5 bases, with 14 bases remaining between them. CDR3 coding DNA: TGTGCCAGCAGTTCCGACGAGGGCTGGACCGGGGAGCTGTTTTTT. Translating gives CASSSDEGWTGELFF.

The sample holds a few counts of this clone. The chain couples TRBV30 to TRBJ2-4; D perhaps matches TRBD2 (5 bases). The ends were cut back, 1 base at V and 9 bases at J, with 13 bases in the middle. Germline values: CDR1 GTSNPN, CDR2 SVGIG (reference sequence). The CDR3 consists of 13 residues. The CDR3 region has the DNA TGTGCCTGGAGTGCAGGTCATGAGGGCATTCAGTACTTC. Translating gives CAWSAGHEGIQYF.

The chain has TRBV25-1 and TRBJ1-1; 7 nucleotides match TRBD1. Germline V gives CDR1 MGHDK, CDR2 SYGVNS. V was pared by 1 base and J by 1 base, with 3 bases of the junction left unmatched. The length of the CDR3 is 15 residues. This CDR3 reads CASSEWDSQNTEAFF. DNA for the CDR3: TGTGCCAGCAGTGAATGGGACAGCCAGAACACTGAAGCTTTCTTT.

The chain employs TRBV9 and TRBJ1-5, with a weak D call TRBD1 (6 bases). This CDR3 is 16 amino acids long. The germline gives CDR1 SGDLS, CDR2 YYNGEE. V was clipped by 0 bases and J by 3 bases, with 13 bases between them. CDR3 amino acids: CASSVGGGGSNQPQHF. CDR3 nucleotides: TGTGCCAGCAGCGTAGGAGGAGGGGGATCCAATCAGCCCCAGCATTTT.

The genes are TRBV7-2 and TRBJ1-5; D gene ambiguous. Between the trimmed V and J ends, which lost 3 bases and 4 bases, there was a span of 10 bases. Germline lookup yields CDR1 SGHTA and CDR2 FQGNSA. CDR3 length: 14 amino acids. CDR3 region: CASSFTVGNQPQHF. In DNA form, the CDR3 reads TGTGCCAGCAGCTTTACCGTTGGAAATCAGCCCCAGCATTTT.

The V gene is TRBV28, the J gene TRBJ1-2, with D possibly TRBD1 on 5 matching bases. The CDR3 runs 13 residues. Germline-derived CDR1 and CDR2 are MDHEN and SYDVKM. Trimming removed 2 bases at V and 5 bases at J, with 9 bases between. The CDR3 DNA reads TGTGCCAGCAGTTTAAGGCCAGGGTATGGCTACACCTTC. Protein sequence: CASSLRPGYGYTF.

This chain uses TRBV7-2 with TRBJ2-1; D might be TRBD2 (6 bases). The V end was cut by 2 bases, the J end by 0 bases, with 11 bases between. Germline V gene data show CDR1 as SGHTA and CDR2 as FQGNSA. This CDR3 region has 16 residues. CDR3 sequence reads: CASSLIGGNSYNEQFF. The CDR3 bases are TGTGCCAGCAGCTTAATCGGCGGGAACTCCTACAATGAGCAGTTCTTC.

The sample holds a few counts of this clone. In nucleotides, the CDR3 is TGTGCCAGCAGCCCCGGAGGTAGCGGGGGCGCGAACACCGGGGAGCTGTTTTTT. It yields the protein CASSPGGSGGANTGELFF. This rearrangement joins TRBV11-2 to TRBJ2-2, with 9 nucleotides matching TRBD2. The CDR3 consists of 18 residues. V gave up 5 bases and J gave up 0 bases; unmatched junction bases: 10. Germline values: CDR1 SGHAT, CDR2 FQNNGV.

The V gene is TRBV11-2, the J gene TRBJ2-1; a possible D gene is TRBD1 (6 bases). This CDR3 has 13 residues. Trimming shortened V by 1 base and J by 8 bases, and 9 bases separated the two germline ends. CDR1 is SGHAT, CDR2 FQNNGV, per germline. CDR3 nucleotides: TGTGCCAGCAGCTTAGCCGAGGGGGATGAGCAGTTCTTC. As protein: CASSLAEGDEQFF.

This chain links TRBV25-1 with TRBJ1-3, with 8 positions matching TRBD1. The CDR3 contains 16 residues. Unmatched junction bases numbered 5, after V lost 2 bases and J lost 2 bases. In germline, CDR1 is MGHDK, CDR2 SYGVNS. CDR3 protein: CASSEGQGGPGNTIYF. In DNA, the CDR3 is TGTGCCAGCAGTGAAGGACAGGGCGGCCCTGGAAACACCATATATTTT.

This chain links TRBV28 with TRBJ2-3; D remains unclear. CDR3 length: 12 residues. From germline, CDR1 is MDHEN and CDR2 SYDVKM. Trimming left V 4 bases short and J 2 bases short, with 4 bases between. The CDR3 DNA sequence: TGTGCCAGCAGTTCGGTCACAGATACGCAGTATTTT. It yields the protein CASSSVTDTQYF.

The chain joins TRBV30 to TRBJ2-3, with unresolved D. The germline V and J ends were trimmed by 0 bases and 0 bases, with 16 bases remaining between them. From germline, CDR1 is GTSNPN and CDR2 SVGIG (reference sequence). The CDR3 runs to 17 residues. The CDR3 DNA reads TGTGCCTGGAGTGTACGACGGACGGTGACTAGCACAGATACGCAGTATTTT. It encodes CAWSVRRTVTSTDTQYF.